The subject of this entry is one T cell receptor beta chain. This receptor's antigen is unknown. Base qualities are not recorded, but no much larger clone differs from it by a single base. V loses 3 bases of germline sequence and J loses 4 bases, and the interval between the two ends is 15 bases. From the cysteine through the phenylalanine, the CDR3 covers 15 amino acids. Here the CDR3 DNA is all that survives: 45 bases in frame from base 1. For CDR1 and CDR2, the germline V gene lists SGHDN and FVKESK. The sample comes from a study of T cells in localized non-small cell lung cancer (dated by TCRdb to 2018 to 2021). About the investigation overall: T cell repertoires of 236 early-stage NSCLC patients were analyzed, with tumors being compared against uninvolved tumor-adjacent lungs. The cohort consisted of approximately 240 treatment-naive NSCLC patients whose localized lung tumors had been resected. Of the NSCLC patients, approximately 130 were male and around 97 were female, and the mean age was around 66 years.

Here is what the overall study found, with its caveats: Since the design was exploratory, TCR variables were selected using unadjusted p-values with no false-discovery rate correction. A median of 57 of the top 100 tumor clones turned up in the paired uninvolved adjacent lung, and roughly 28 of those clones also ranked among the top 100 of that same adjacent lung. Higher T cell density in blood was associated with longer overall survival, whereas higher clonality in adjacent lung was associated with shorter survival. Uninvolved tumor-adjacent lung showed the highest T cell clonality, higher than tumor, which suggests more focused antigenic responses in the uninvolved tumor-adjacent lung. Because multi-region sequencing of the tumors was not done, intratumor heterogeneity could not be ruled out.

At diagnosis, tumor, uninvolved tumor-adjacent lung and peripheral blood were collected and then preserved as a mix of FFPE and fresh-frozen material. For TCR repertoire profiling, blood samples were analyzed in the form of peripheral blood mononuclear cells. The immunoSEQ Assay was used to sequence TCR beta CDR3 regions from DNA. Regarding the original processing steps: T cell density was computed as TCR beta template counts normalized to usable DNA estimated by amplifying housekeeping genes. The preseqR package was used to estimate richness by extrapolating to 400,000 templates for PBMC samples and to 120,000 templates for tissue samples. Clonality was defined as one minus Pielou's evenness. To identify tissue-enriched TCRs, differential abundance testing was run on productive amino-acid clonotypes with a minimum total count of 5 and an alpha of 0.1. Repertoire overlap between compartments was quantified with the Jaccard Index and Morisita Overlap Index. GLIPH grouped TCR beta CDR3s together with public tetramer-defined viral CDR3s, and a viral motif had to include at least three viral sequences and also show V-gene enrichment. Imported from immuneACCESS, the table was reduced by TCRdb to in-frame sequences with V and J called. These copies leave out some clones; in studies compared against another copy, an unresolved V gene accounts for under half, and the cause of the remainder is not known. The DNA gave D and trimming, while V, J and clone size come from that table. The sample has about 59,000 clones on record, approximately 90% of them singletons. The biggest ten clones account for 20% of the sample.

Sequenced material: peripheral blood, taken before any cancer treatment. This receptor was taken from a man aged 40 to 69 with stage I lung adenocarcinoma. This chain is built from TRBV14 and TRBJ2-5; perhaps TRBD1 is the D gene, with 6 bases matching. The bases read TGTGCCAGCAGCCATGCGACAGGACCTCGAGAGACCCAGTACTTC. Its amino acids are CASSHATGPRETQYF.